The 13 T cell receptor beta chains below all came from one sample that was sequenced in a study of cytomegalovirus exposure and HLA in healthy donors. In the PCR, 60 Vbeta and 13 Jbeta primers were used. The protocol was immunoSEQ multiplex PCR, while the TCRdb copy is restricted to in-frame clones and leaves out a portion. The table lists approximately 100,000 clones, 70% to 85% of them singletons. Sequencing used PBMCs. Receptors originate from a man aged 35 to 55 in good health and CMV-seropositive.

V is TRBV5-1 and J is TRBJ2-2; D not certain. V lost 2 bases and J lost 5, with 10 bases in between. Germline V lookup: CDR1 SGHRS, CDR2 YFSETQ. This CDR3 spans 14 amino acids. The CDR3 DNA sequence: TGCGCCAGCAGCTTCCAGGCTCAAACCGGGGAGCTGTTTTTT. Protein: CASSFQAQTGELFF.

This chain joins TRBV29-1 and TRBJ2-3, with D possibly being TRBD2 (5 bases). Germline assignment: CDR1 SQVTM and CDR2 ANQGSEA. This CDR3 comprises 13 residues. V shed 3 bases and J shed 1 base, with 8 bases lying between them. The CDR3 nucleotides read TGCAGCGTTGACAGCGGTGGCACAGATACGCAGTATTTT. Translating gives CSVDSGGTDTQYF.

V gene TRBV10-3 combines with J gene TRBJ1-5, with unresolved D. This CDR3 region has 15 residues. Germline CDR1 ENHRY, CDR2 SYGVKD. The V gene lost 10 bases and the J gene lost 0 bases, with 16 bases spanning the gap. CDR3 region: CASGLSASSNQPQHF. The CDR3 DNA reads TGTGCCAGTGGACTCTCGGCATCTAGCAATCAGCCCCAGCATTTT.

On this clone itself: At one end the junction does not follow the germline gene, possibly because of a read error. V usage is TRBV5-1 and J usage is TRBJ2-3; perhaps TRBD2 as D (7 bases). This CDR3 comprises 15 residues. From germline, CDR1 is SGHRS and CDR2 YFSETQ. DNA of the CDR3: TGCGCCAGCAGCAATACCACGGCGGGCAGGGGAGGGTCCCGTTTT. It codes for CASSNTTAGRGGSRF.

The V call is TRBV4-1, the J call TRBJ1-3, with 7 positions matching TRBD2. The end of the DNA aligns better with TRBJ2-2, so the J call may be wrong. Germline lookup yields CDR1 MGHRA and CDR2 YSYEKL. The CDR3 is 17 amino acids. CDR3 sequence (DNA): TGCGCCAGCAGCCAAGATGGCCTAGCGGAAAACACCGGGGAGCTGTTTTTT. Its protein product is CASSQDGLAENTGELFF.

The CDR3 DNA follows: TGTGCCAGCAGCTTAAGTAACAGGGGGCCGGAGACCCAGTACTTC. The encoded protein is CASSLSNRGPETQYF. The genes are TRBV5-4 and TRBJ2-5, with 9 positions matching TRBD1. Germline values: CDR1 SGHNT, CDR2 YYREEE (reference sequence). The CDR3 spans 15 residues. Trimming removed 2 bases from V and 5 bases from J; junction bases left unmatched: 7.

The chain uses TRBV5-5 and TRBJ2-6; 11 nucleotides align to TRBD2. The J segment lost 0 bases and the V segment lost 0 bases, leaving 5 bases of the junction unmatched. There are 19 residues in the CDR3. CDR1 and CDR2 from the germline V gene are SGHKS and YYEKEE (reference sequence). The CDR3 loop is CASSLVASGGYSGANVLTF. Here the CDR3 DNA reads TGTGCCAGCAGCTTGGTAGCTAGCGGGGGGTACTCTGGGGCCAACGTCCTGACTTTC.

The sample holds a few counts of this clone. The rearrangement joins TRBV6-5 to TRBJ2-3, with TRBD1 matching over 9 bases. The trim removed 4 bases at V and 4 bases at J, leaving 3 bases unmatched. Germline CDR1 is MNHEY and CDR2 is SVGAGI. The CDR3 has 14 amino acids. CDR3 DNA: TGTGCCAGCAGTTTACAGGGGGCTGCAGATACGCAGTATTTT. It translates to CASSLQGAADTQYF.

This clone was detected only a few times. The chain combines TRBV5-4 with TRBJ2-5; 8 bases agree with TRBD1. Unmatched junction bases numbered 10, after V lost 4 bases and J lost 5 bases. Germline CDR1 is SGHNT and CDR2 is YYREEE (reference sequence). The CDR3 spans 15 residues. CDR3 loop: CASSPGGPVFETQYF. DNA for the CDR3: TGTGCCAGCAGCCCAGGGGGCCCAGTCTTCGAGACCCAGTACTTC.

Remarks on this clone: Germline is not matched at one junction end, which may reflect a read error. The chain has TRBV7-9 and TRBJ2-7; D not certain. The CDR3 extends over 13 amino acids. Germline V gene sequence: CDR1 SEHNR, CDR2 FQNEAQ (reference sequence). CDR3 in DNA: TGTTCCAGCAGCGAACTTTCCGTCTACGAGCAGTACTTC. This sequence encodes CSSSELSVYEQYF. The full variable domain, with the rest looked up from reference TRBV7-9 and TRBJ2-7, is DTGVSQNPRHKITKRGQNVTFRCDPISEHNRLYWYRQTLGQGPEFLTYFQNEAQLEKSRLLSDRFSAERPKGSFSTLEIQRTEQGDSAMYLCSSSELSVYEQYFGPGTRLTVT.

This clone was seen only a few times. The chain couples TRBV7-2 to TRBJ2-7, with TRBD1 matching 7 bases. The CDR3 totals 14 residues. With V trimmed by 5 bases and J by 4 bases, 8 bases remained unmatched. In germline, CDR1 is SGHTA, CDR2 FQGNSA. The CDR3 bases are TGTGCCAGCAGCCTTCTAGGGGGCCAATACGAGCAGTACTTC. This sequence encodes CASSLLGGQYEQYF.

The chain links TRBV18 to TRBJ1-2; 11 positions match TRBD1. The junction had 8 bases not matched to a gene; V was cut back by 4 bases and J by 7 bases. The CDR3 spans 15 residues. Germline V lookup: CDR1 KGHSH, CDR2 LQKENI. The CDR3 sequence is CASSLLDRGLSGYTF. The CDR3 nucleotides read TGTGCCAGCTCACTATTGGACAGGGGGCTTAGTGGCTACACCTTC.

This clone was recorded only once. This sequence joins TRBV19 and TRBJ1-2; 11 nucleotides line up with TRBD1. CDR3 length equals 15 residues. CDR1 LNHDA and CDR2 SQIVND come from the germline V gene (reference sequence). V gave up 4 bases and J gave up 8 bases; unmatched junction bases: 9. The CDR3 nucleotides are TGTGCCAGTAGTAGCGCAGGACAGGGGGCTCGCGGCTACACCTTC. Amino acid sequence: CASSSAGQGARGYTF.